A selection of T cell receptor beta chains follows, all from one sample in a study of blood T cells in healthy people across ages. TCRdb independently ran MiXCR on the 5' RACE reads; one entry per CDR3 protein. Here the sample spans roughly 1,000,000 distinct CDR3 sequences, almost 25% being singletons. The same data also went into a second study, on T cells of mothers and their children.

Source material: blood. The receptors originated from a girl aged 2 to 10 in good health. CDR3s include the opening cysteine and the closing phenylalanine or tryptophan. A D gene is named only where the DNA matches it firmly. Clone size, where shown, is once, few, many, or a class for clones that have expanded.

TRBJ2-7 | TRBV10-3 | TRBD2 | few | TGTGCCATCAGTGACTCACTAGCGGGGGGAAACGAGCAGTACTTC | CAISDSLAGGNEQYF
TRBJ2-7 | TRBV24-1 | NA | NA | TGTGCCACCAGTGATCCGGTATCAGGGGAGCAGTACTTC | CATSDPVSGEQYF
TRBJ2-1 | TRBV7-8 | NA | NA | TGTGCCAGCAGCTTACACGACTATAACTTAGGGCAGTTCTTC | CASSLHDYNLGQFF
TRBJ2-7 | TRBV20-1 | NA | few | TGCAGTGCTAGATATAGCGGATACGAGCAGTACTTC | CSARYSGYEQYF
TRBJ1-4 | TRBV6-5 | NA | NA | TGTGCCAGCAGTAGTAGGGACGCCCATAGAAAACTGTTTTTT | CASSSRDAHRKLFF
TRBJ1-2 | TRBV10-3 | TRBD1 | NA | TGTGCCATCGGGGACAGGGATGGCTACACCTTC | CAIGDRDGYTF
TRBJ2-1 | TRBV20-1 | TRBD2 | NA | TGCAGTGCTAGAGACCAACTAGCGTACTACAATGAGCAGTTCTTC | CSARDQLAYYNEQFF
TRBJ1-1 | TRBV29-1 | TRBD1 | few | TGCAGCGTTGTTCTCGGGACAGAGGAACCTGATGCTTTCTTT | CSVVLGTEEPDAFF
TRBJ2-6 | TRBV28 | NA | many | TGTGCCAGCACCCGGGGCCCTTCAATCTCTGGGGCCAACGTCCTGACTTTC | CASTRGPSISGANVLTF
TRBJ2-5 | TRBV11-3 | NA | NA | TGTGCCAGCAGCTTAGGGAGTATTGGCGGGGTCGAGACCCAGTACTTC | CASSLGSIGGVETQYF
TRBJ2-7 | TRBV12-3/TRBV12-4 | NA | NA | TGTGCCAGCAGCCCCTCTGGGGCCGGGGACGAGCAGTACTTC | CASSPSGAGDEQYF
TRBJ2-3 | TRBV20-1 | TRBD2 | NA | TGCAGTGCTAGTCTAGCGGGAGTAGAGACAGATACGCAGTATTTT | CSASLAGVETDTQYF
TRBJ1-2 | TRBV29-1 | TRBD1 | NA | TGCAGCGCTGACAGGGAAGGGAATGGCTACACCTTC | CSADREGNGYTF
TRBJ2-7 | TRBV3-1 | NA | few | TGTGCCAGCAGCCAAGATGACGGCTCTTTCTACGAGCAGTACTTC | CASSQDDGSFYEQYF
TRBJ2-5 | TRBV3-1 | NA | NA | TGTGCCAGCAGCCCTCCTAGAGGTCTCTTCTTC | CASSPPRGLFF
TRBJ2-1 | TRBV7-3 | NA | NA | TGTGCCAGCAGCCCAAGACTAGATTCCGACAATGAGCAGTTCTTC | CASSPRLDSDNEQFF
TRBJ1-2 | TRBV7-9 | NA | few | TGTGCCAGCAGCCAGACAGACGACCTACAAGCTTATGGCTACACCTTC | CASSQTDDLQAYGYTF
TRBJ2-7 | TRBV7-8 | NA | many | TGTGCCAGCAGCTCCCAGGGGCAGCCGGTATACGAGCAGTACTTC | CASSSQGQPVYEQYF
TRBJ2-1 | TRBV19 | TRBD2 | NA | TGTGCCACAAGGACTAGCGGGAATTACAATGAGCAGTTCTTC | CATRTSGNYNEQFF
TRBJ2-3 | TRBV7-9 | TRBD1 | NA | TGTGCCAGCAGCCCGGGACAGGGGGTTTCGGCGGCAGATACGCAGTATTTT | CASSPGQGVSAADTQYF
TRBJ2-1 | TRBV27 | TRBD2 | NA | TGTGCCAGCAGTTTATGGCGGGGGAGCTCCTACAATGAGCAGTTCTTC | CASSLWRGSSYNEQFF
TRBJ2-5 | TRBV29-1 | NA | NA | TGCAGCGTTGAACTGGCAGGGGAATACCAAGAGACCCAGTACTTC | CSVELAGEYQETQYF
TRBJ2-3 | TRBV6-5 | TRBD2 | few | TGTGCCAGCAGTTACAGGGGGACTAGCGGGTTTTCGGATACGCAGTATTTT | CASSYRGTSGFSDTQYF
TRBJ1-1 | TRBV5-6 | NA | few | TGTGCCAGCAGCTTGATCCGGGTTCGGGCCTTGACAACAAAGGGGGAAGCTTTCTTT | CASSLIRVRALTTKGEAFF
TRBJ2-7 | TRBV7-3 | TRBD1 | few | TGTGCCAGCAGCATATCTCCAGGGGGCTACTACGAGCAGTACTTC | CASSISPGGYYEQYF
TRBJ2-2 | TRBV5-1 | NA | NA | TGCGCCAGCAGCCCAATCGCCCCTACCGGGGAGCTGTTTTTT | CASSPIAPTGELFF
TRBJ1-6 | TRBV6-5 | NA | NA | TGTGCCAGCAGTTCCGGGACACCCGAGTTCCCCCTCCACTTT | CASSSGTPEFPLHF
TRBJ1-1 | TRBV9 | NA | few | TGTGCCAGCAGCGCCAACCCGGGGCCCTTAGCTTCGAACACTGAAGCTTTCTTT | CASSANPGPLASNTEAFF
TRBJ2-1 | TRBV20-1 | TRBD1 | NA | TGCAGTGGGGACAGGTCTGGAAATGAGCAGTTCTTC | CSGDRSGNEQFF
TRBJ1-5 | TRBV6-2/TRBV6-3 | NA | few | TGTGCCAGCAGCCTCTTCCTCGACAGGCTCCTGCTGCATTTT | CASSLFLDRLLLHF
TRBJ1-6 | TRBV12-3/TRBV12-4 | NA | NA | TGTGCCAGCAGACCCGACAGGAGCGGTTCACCCCTCCACTTT | CASRPDRSGSPLHF
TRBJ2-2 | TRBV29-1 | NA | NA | TGCAGCGTTGTGGTTCGGGGAGCGAACACCGGGGAGCTGTTTTTT | CSVVVRGANTGELFF
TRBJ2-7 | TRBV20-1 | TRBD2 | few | TGCAGTGCTTGGATAGCGGGAATATACGAGCAGTACTTC | CSAWIAGIYEQYF
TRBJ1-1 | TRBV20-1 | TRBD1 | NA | TGCAGTGCGACAGACAGGGACACTGAAGCTTTCTTT | CSATDRDTEAFF
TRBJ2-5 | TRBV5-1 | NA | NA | TGCGCCAGCAGCTTGGAATTTGGTCCCCAAGAGACCCAGTACTTC | CASSLEFGPQETQYF
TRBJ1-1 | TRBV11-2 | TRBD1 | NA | TGTGCCAGCAGCTTAGAGGGACAGGGATGGAACACTGAAGCTTTCTTT | CASSLEGQGWNTEAFF
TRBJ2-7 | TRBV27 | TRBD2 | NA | TGTGCCAGCAGTTCATGGACTAGCGGATACTACGAGCAGTACTTC | CASSSWTSGYYEQYF
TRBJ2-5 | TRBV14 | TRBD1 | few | TGTGCCAGCAGCCAGTACGGGACAGCGAGGACCCAGTACTTC | CASSQYGTARTQYF
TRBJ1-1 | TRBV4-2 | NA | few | TGTGCCAGCAGCCAAGCCAGCGACAAAGCTTTCTTT | CASSQASDKAFF
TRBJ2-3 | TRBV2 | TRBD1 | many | TGTGCCAGCGCAACAGGGGATACAGATACGCAGTATTTT | CASATGDTDTQYF
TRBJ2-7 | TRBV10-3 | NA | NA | TGTGCCATCAGTGAGTCGGGGGACCACTACGAGCAGTACTTC | CAISESGDHYEQYF
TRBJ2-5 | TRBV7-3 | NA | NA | TGTGCCAGCAGCTCCGTAGGGGCGGGAGAGACCCAGTACTTC | CASSSVGAGETQYF
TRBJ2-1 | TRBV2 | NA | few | TGTGCCAGCAGTGAAACTGATTTTTACAATGAGCAGTTCTTC | CASSETDFYNEQFF
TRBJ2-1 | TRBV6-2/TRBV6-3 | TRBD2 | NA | TGTGCCAGCAGCCTTAGACTAGCGGACTACAATGAGCAGTTCTTC | CASSLRLADYNEQFF
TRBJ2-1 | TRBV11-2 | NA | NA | TGTGCCAGCAGCCCCCAGGGACTCTATTCCAGGAATGAGCAGTTCTTC | CASSPQGLYSRNEQFF
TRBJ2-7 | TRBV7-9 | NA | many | TGTGCCAGCAGTCCCCAGGGAAACGAGCAGTACTTC | CASSPQGNEQYF
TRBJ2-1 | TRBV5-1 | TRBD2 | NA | TGCGCCAGTGCTCCTCTGGCGGGAGCCGACAATGAGCAGTTCTTC | CASAPLAGADNEQFF